This T cell receptor beta chain was captured by sequencing in a study of blood T cell repertoires in COVID-19. In the original workflow: Amplification of reference gene primers was used by the study to estimate nucleated cell counts. Profiling relied on immunoSEQ multiplex PCR, and the TCRdb table lists in-frame clones only, not all of them. V, J and clone size reflect that table, while D and trimming were determined from the DNA. The sample holds about 280,000 clones, about four fifths seen once. Cohort assignment relied on participant-reported clinical history. The CDR3 is 13 amino acids. Germline loops: CDR1 MDHEN, CDR2 SYDVKM. J lost 5 bases, V lost 11 bases, and 10 bases had no gene match.

Sequenced input: PBMCs or T cells enriched from blood (not recorded which). The sequence was collected from a man in his forties who had been exposed to COVID-19. The chain carries TRBV28 and TRBJ2-5; 8 nucleotides line up with TRBD1. This CDR3 reads CALRQGAQETQYF. The CDR3 nucleotides are TGTGCCCTTCGCCAGGGGGCGCAGGAGACCCAGTACTTC.